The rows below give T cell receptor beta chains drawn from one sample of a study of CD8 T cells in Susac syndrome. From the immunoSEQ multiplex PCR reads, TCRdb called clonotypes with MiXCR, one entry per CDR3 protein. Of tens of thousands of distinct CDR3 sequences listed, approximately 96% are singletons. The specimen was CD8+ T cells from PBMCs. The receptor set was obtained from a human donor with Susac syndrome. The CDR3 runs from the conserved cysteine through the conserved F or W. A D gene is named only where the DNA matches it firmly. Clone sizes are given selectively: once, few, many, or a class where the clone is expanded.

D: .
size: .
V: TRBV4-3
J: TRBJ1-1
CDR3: CASSQEVLGVTEAFF
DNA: TGCGCCAGCAGCCAAGAAGTTTTAGGGGTGACTGAAGCTTTCTTT

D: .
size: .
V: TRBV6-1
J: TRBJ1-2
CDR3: CASSEVLAKWGYGYTF
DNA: TGTGCCAGCAGTGAAGTTTTGGCCAAATGGGGCTATGGCTACACCTTC

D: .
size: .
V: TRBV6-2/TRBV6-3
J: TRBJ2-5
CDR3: CASSSSNREQETQYF
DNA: TGTGCCAGCAGTTCCTCCAACAGGGAACAAGAGACCCAGTACTTC

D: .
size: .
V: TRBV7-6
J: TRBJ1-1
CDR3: CASSLNGNTEAFF
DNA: TGTGCCAGCAGCTTAAACGGGAACACTGAAGCTTTCTTT

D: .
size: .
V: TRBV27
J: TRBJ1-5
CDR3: CASSFSGSLGASNQPQHF
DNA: TGTGCCAGCAGTTTTTCTGGCTCCTTAGGGGCAAGCAATCAGCCCCAGCATTTT

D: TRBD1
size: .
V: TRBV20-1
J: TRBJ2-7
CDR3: CSARAAGGYEQYF
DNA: TGCAGTGCTAGAGCGGCAGGGGGCTACGAGCAGTACTTC

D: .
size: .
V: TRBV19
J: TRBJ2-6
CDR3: CASSPSWTNVLTF
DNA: TGTGCCAGTAGCCCCTCTTGGACCAACGTCCTGACTTTC

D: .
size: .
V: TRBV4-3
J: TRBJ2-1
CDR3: CASSPQGRGDEQFF
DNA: TGCGCCAGCAGCCCTCAGGGGAGGGGCGATGAGCAGTTCTTC

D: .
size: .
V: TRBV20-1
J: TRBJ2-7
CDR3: CSANGGTSGFYEQYF
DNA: TGCAGTGCTAATGGAGGTACTAGTGGTTTCTACGAGCAGTACTTC

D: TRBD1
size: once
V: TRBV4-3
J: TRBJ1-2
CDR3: CASSPTGQSNYGYTF
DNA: TGCGCCAGCAGCCCCACGGGACAGTCTAACTATGGCTACACCTTC

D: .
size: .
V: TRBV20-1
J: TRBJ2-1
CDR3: CSAPGAGSSYNEQFF
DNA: TGCAGTGCCCCTGGGGCTGGGAGCTCCTACAATGAGCAGTTCTTC

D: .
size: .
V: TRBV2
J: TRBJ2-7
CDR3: CASSEGNSPEQYF
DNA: TGTGCCAGCAGTGAGGGGAACAGCCCCGAGCAGTACTTC

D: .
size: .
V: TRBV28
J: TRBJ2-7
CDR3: CASSPAGIQDALSYEQYF
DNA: TGTGCCAGCAGTCCCGCGGGTATCCAGGACGCCCTTTCCTACGAGCAGTACTTC

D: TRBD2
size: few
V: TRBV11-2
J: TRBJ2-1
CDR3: CASSLSRGAYNEQFF
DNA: TGTGCCAGCAGCTTATCTCGGGGGGCCTACAATGAGCAGTTCTTC

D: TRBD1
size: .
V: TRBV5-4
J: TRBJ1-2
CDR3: CASSLDREGYYGYTF
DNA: TGTGCCAGCAGCCTAGACAGGGAAGGATACTATGGCTACACCTTC

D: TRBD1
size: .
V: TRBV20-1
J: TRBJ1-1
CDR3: CSARVWDRGTEAFF
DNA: TGCAGTGCTAGAGTTTGGGACAGGGGGACTGAAGCTTTCTTT

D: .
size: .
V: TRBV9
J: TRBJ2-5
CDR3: CASSKDSPQETQYF
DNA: TGTGCCAGCAGCAAAGACAGCCCCCAAGAGACCCAGTACTTC

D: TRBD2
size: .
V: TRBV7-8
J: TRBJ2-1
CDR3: CASSAILAGEQFF
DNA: TGTGCCAGCAGCGCGATACTAGCGGGGGAGCAGTTCTTC

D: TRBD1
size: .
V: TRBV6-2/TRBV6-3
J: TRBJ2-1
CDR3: CASSYWPGQGLYNEQFF
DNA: TGTGCCAGCAGTTACTGGCCTGGACAGGGACTCTACAATGAGCAGTTCTTC

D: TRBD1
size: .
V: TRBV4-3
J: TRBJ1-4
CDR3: CASSRTGGLSNEKLFF
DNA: TGCGCCAGCAGCCGGACAGGGGGCCTGTCTAATGAAAAACTGTTTTTT

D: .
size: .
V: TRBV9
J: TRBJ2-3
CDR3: CASSSGSDTQYF
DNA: TGTGCCAGCAGCTCGGGGTCAGATACGCAGTATTTT

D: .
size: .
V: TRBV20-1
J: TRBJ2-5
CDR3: CSAKSGFRETQYF
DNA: TGCAGTGCTAAGTCAGGGTTTAGGGAGACCCAGTACTTC

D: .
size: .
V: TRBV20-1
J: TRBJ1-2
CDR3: CSARRGNGSGYTF
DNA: TGCAGTGCTAGGAGGGGAAATGGAAGTGGCTACACCTTC